One T cell receptor beta chain is described in this entry. Its specific antigen is unknown. Per-base quality was not reported, and no clone a single base away is much larger than it. Spanning cysteine to phenylalanine, the CDR3 consists of 14 amino acids. Just the 42-base CDR3 DNA is kept, in frame starting at base 1. V and J lose 4 bases and 3 bases, and a span of 10 bases separates them. The germline V gene (reference sequence) supplies CDR1 LGHDT and CDR2 YNNKEL. The method was the immunoSEQ multiplex PCR assay. TCRdb took this table from immuneACCESS and kept in-frame rearrangements with V and J called. Such tables lack part of the clones; where checked against another copy, unresolved V genes explain under half of the gap, and the rest is unexplained. Present in this sample are over 80,000 clones, around 81% of which were seen just once. The ten largest clones add up to roughly a fifth of the sample.

This specimen comes from a study of control samples from healthy donors and cancer patients (dated by TCRdb to 2020 to 2022). Specimen: blood. This receptor was obtained from a man under 40 in good health. The chain couples TRBV3-1 (or the pseudogene TRBV3-2) to TRBJ1-5; the best D guess is TRBD1, with 5 bases matching. For the CDR3, the sequence is CASSRPGNNQPQHF. The nucleotide sequence is TGTGCCAGCAGCCGCCCAGGGAACAATCAGCCCCAGCATTTT.